The T cell receptor (beta chain) described here comes from a study of technical replicates of blood from a few donors. Sequenced by immunoSEQ multiplex PCR; TCRdb stores in-frame clones only, minus some. The data contain around 100,000 clones, over 85% of them seen just once; the ten biggest clones take up about 0.3%. This clone showed up just once. The CDR3 has 15 residues. Germline loops: CDR1 MGHRA, CDR2 YSYEKL. The germline V and J ends were trimmed by 1 base and 4 bases, with 11 bases remaining between them. Sequenced input: T cells isolated from PBMCs. The V call is TRBV4-1, the J call TRBJ2-1; D is perhaps TRBD2 (5 bases). The source is a human donor in good health. The CDR3 region has the DNA TGCGCCAGCAGCCAAGCGGAGGCGTCTTACAATGAGCAGTTCTTC. It codes for CASSQAEASYNEQFF.